This T cell receptor beta chain was observed in a study of vaccination effects on CD4 cells after COVID-19. Antigen-specific CD4+ T cells expanded by the ViraFEST assay with viral peptide pools were then sequenced. Isolating CD4+ T cells followed around nine days of culture. Absence of prior SARS-CoV-2 infection characterized the vaccine recipients, who showed negative nucleocapsid antibodies. About this clone itself: The antigen is undetermined.

Using immunoSEQ multiplex PCR, the repertoire was profiled, and TCRdb retains in-frame clones only, with some absent. Here the sample spans some 22,000 clones, more than 65% being singletons. CDR3 length: 17 amino acids. Germline trimming cut 0 bases from V and 4 bases from J; bases unmatched to any gene: 7. The germline gives CDR1 LNHNV, CDR2 YYDKDF (reference sequence). V is TRBV15 and J is TRBJ1-5; 9 bases match TRBD1. Here the sequenced sample was CD4+ T cells from PBMCs cultured with HCoV-NL63 spike peptides, taken before COVID-19 vaccination. The clonotype comes from a human donor who received a COVID-19 vaccine. DNA of the CDR3: TGTGCCACCAGCAGAGATCTACAGGGGGCAAGAAATCAGCCCCAGCATTTT. It codes for CATSRDLQGARNQPQHF.